The clone carrying this T cell receptor (beta chain) was seen a handful of times. Its specificity is not known. This CDR3 is 12 amino acids long. In germline, CDR1 is KGHSH, CDR2 LQKENI. V was shortened by 3 bases and J by 5 bases, with 8 bases between the two germline ends. This record comes from a study of T-cell reconstitution after alpha-beta-depleted transplantation in children. Unique molecular identifiers were incorporated when the TCRbeta library was constructed. TCRdb analysed the PCR reads with MiXCR anew, one entry per CDR3 protein. The sample consists of approximately 1,000,000 distinct CDR3 sequences, roughly 31% of them appearing once. The study's findings and limits: In patients about two months after transplant, alpha-beta T cells reportedly arose from several hundred expanded graft clones.

This sequence joins TRBV18 and TRBJ2-7; D may be TRBD1 (6 bases). The TCR sequence derives from a boy younger than two who had a stem cell transplant for SCID, so the T cells may come from the graft donor. The material sequenced was PBMCs, mostly from graft donor cells, taken 360 days after TCRalphabeta/CD19-depleted stem cell transplant. The CDR3 spells CASSPRGNEQYF. The CDR3 bases are TGTGCCAGCTCACCGAGGGGGAACGAGCAGTACTTC.